The sequence of this TCR beta chain was determined in a study of blood T cell repertoires in COVID-19. About the research overall: There were acute and convalescent COVID-19 samples, and they came from the United States, Italy and Spain. In each case, the material was cDNA or gDNA derived from T cells, B-cell-depleted T cells, or PBMCs.

This clone showed up just once. V gave up 0 bases and J gave up 2 bases; unmatched junction bases: 7. The CDR3 contains 18 residues. Germline V CDR1 and CDR2: LGHDT, YNNKEL (reference sequence). Some clones are missing from TCRdb's copy, which holds only in-frame ones; the method was immunoSEQ multiplex PCR. The sample holds some 250,000 clones; around 86% are singletons and the top ten take 5.5% to 7.5%. The source is a woman in her 70s with active or convalescent COVID-19. The J gene is TRBJ2-1, the V gene TRBV3-1 (or the pseudogene TRBV3-2); 10 bases fit TRBD2. Material for sequencing was peripheral blood. The CDR3 DNA reads TGTGCCAGCAGCCAAGATCTGCTAGCGGGGGTCCCCTACAATGAGCAGTTCTTC. As protein: CASSQDLLAGVPYNEQFF.